This TCR beta chain was captured in a study of blood T cells in healthy people across ages. A sample-barcoded 5' primer and a J-beta primer mix were used in a second PCR of roughly 6 to 12 cycles. TCRdb processed the 5' RACE reads anew with MiXCR; each CDR3 protein has one entry. This table has fewer than 950,000 distinct CDR3 sequences, roughly 53% appearing once. V lost 2 bases to trimming and J lost 2 bases, with 7 bases between them. Per the germline V gene, CDR1 is SGHTA and CDR2 is FQGNSA. The CDR3 runs 13 residues. This clonotype was recorded a few times. This TCR was sampled from a man older than 75 in good health. Sequencing was performed on blood. The chain is built from TRBV7-2 and TRBJ2-7, with D hard to call. This CDR3 is CASSLLWAYEQYF. The DNA for the CDR3 is TGTGCCAGCAGCTTATTATGGGCCTACGAGCAGTACTTC.